These T cell receptor beta chains were read from a single sample in a study of T cells in Graves' hyperthyroidism and ophthalmopathy. TCRdb passed the multiplex PCR reads through MiXCR, listing each CDR3 protein once. The profile covers roughly 740,000 distinct CDR3 sequences, with 16% appearing a single time and under 8.5% taken by the ten largest. Sequenced: blood. All receptors derive from a man younger than 35 with Graves' hyperthyroidism. Each CDR3 is given with its conserved first and last residue. D genes are given only for firm matches. Clone size appears in some rows only: once, few, many, or a class for an expanded clone.

D,V,J,size,DNA,CDR3
TRBD1,TRBV4-1,TRBJ1-1,-,TGCGCCAGCAGCCATCGAACAGGGGACACTGAAGCTTTCTTT,CASSHRTGDTEAFF
-,TRBV29-1,TRBJ2-5,few,TGCAGCGCCCGAACCCGCACGGACAGACTGTACTTC,CSARTRTDRLYF
-,TRBV3-1,TRBJ2-7,many,TGTGCCAGCAGCCAAGCGTCGACACTGGGTCGGTACGAGCAGTACTTC,CASSQASTLGRYEQYF
-,TRBV3-1,TRBJ2-7,once,TGTGCCAGCAGCCCTTGGGACGGAGCCTACGAGCAGTACTTC,CASSPWDGAYEQYF
-,TRBV7-9,TRBJ2-1,-,TGTGCCAGCAGCACCACGAGGGGCGTCGGGTACAATGAGCAGTTCTTC,CASSTTRGVGYNEQFF
TRBD1,TRBV28,TRBJ2-1,many,TGTGCCAGCAGTTTAGGGACAGTACTTGGGAATGAGCAGTTCTTC,CASSLGTVLGNEQFF
TRBD2,TRBV29-1,TRBJ2-1,-,TGCAGCGTTGTGCGTCTAGCGGAGTACAATGAGCAGTTCTTC,CSVVRLAEYNEQFF
-,TRBV25-1,TRBJ1-5,-,TGTGCCAGCAGTGATACCAGTTCAGGAAATCAGCCCCAGCATTTT,CASSDTSSGNQPQHF
-,TRBV2,TRBJ2-7,many,TGTGCCAGCAGTTCCGATGGGACGGCCGTTGGTTACGAGCAGTACTTC,CASSSDGTAVGYEQYF
-,TRBV19,TRBJ2-7,-,TGTGCCAGTAGTATAAGGCAGGGGCTCGCCGAGCAGTACTTC,CASSIRQGLAEQYF
-,TRBV20-1,TRBJ1-6,few,TGCAGTGCTAGAGTCACTGCCAATTCACCCCTCCACTTT,CSARVTANSPLHF
-,TRBV3-1,TRBJ1-1,many,TGTGCCAGCAGCCAAGATCTGTGGGGGGAGGCTTTCTTT,CASSQDLWGEAFF
TRBD2,TRBV20-1,TRBJ2-4,-,TGCAGTGCTGGGGGGGTTCTAACTAGCGGGCAGAAAAACATTCAGTACTTC,CSAGGVLTSGQKNIQYF
TRBD1,TRBV30,TRBJ1-6,-,TGTGCCTGGAGTGTCAGGGGGAATTCACCCCTCCACTTT,CAWSVRGNSPLHF
TRBD2,TRBV29-1,TRBJ2-3,few,TGCAGCGTTGAAGGGGTGCGGGAGGGCTGGGCAGATACGCAGTATTTT,CSVEGVREGWADTQYF
-,TRBV6-1,TRBJ2-3,-,TGTGCCAGCGGAACTCGGACGGGCTCAGATACGCAGTATTTT,CASGTRTGSDTQYF
TRBD1,TRBV13,TRBJ1-2,many,TGTGCCAGCAGCCGACCTGGACAGGGGCAAAATGGCTACACCTTC,CASSRPGQGQNGYTF
TRBD1,TRBV12-3/TRBV12-4,TRBJ2-3,many,TGTGCCAGCAGCCGGGACAGTGGCGCAGATACGCAGTATTTT,CASSRDSGADTQYF
TRBD1,TRBV12-3/TRBV12-4,TRBJ2-1,-,TGTGCCAGCAGTTTAAAGCGACGACAGGGGCTCCCTACCGGTTCATACAATGAGCAGTTCTTC,CASSLKRRQGLPTGSYNEQFF
-,TRBV6-1,TRBJ2-7,-,TGTGCCAGCACGGGACACGACTCCTACGAGCAGTACTTC,CASTGHDSYEQYF
TRBD1,TRBV11-3,TRBJ2-1,-,TGTGCCAGCAGCGGGGCCGGGACAGGGATCAATGAGCAGTTCTTC,CASSGAGTGINEQFF
-,TRBV30,TRBJ2-7,many,TGTGCCTGGAGTATCCAGGACAGTCACTACGAGCAGTACTTC,CAWSIQDSHYEQYF
TRBD1,TRBV18,TRBJ2-5,-,TGTGCCAGCTCTAGATCAGACAGGGGCCTCCAAGAGACCCAGTACTTC,CASSRSDRGLQETQYF
-,TRBV5-1,TRBJ2-2,few,TGCGCCAGCAGGGCAGCGACGAACACCGGGGAGCTGTTTTTT,CASRAATNTGELFF
TRBD1,TRBV5-5,TRBJ2-3,few,TGTGCCAGCAGCTTTACGGACAGGGGGTTGGAAGATACGCAGTATTTT,CASSFTDRGLEDTQYF
TRBD1,TRBV6-1,TRBJ2-1,-,TGTGCCAGCTCACCACCGGGACAGGGGAATGAGCAGTTCTTC,CASSPPGQGNEQFF
-,TRBV28,TRBJ2-1,many,TGTGCCAGCAGTTTTTCAGGGCTCGGATACAATGAGCAGTTCTTC,CASSFSGLGYNEQFF
-,TRBV6-8,TRBJ2-7,few,TGTGCCAGCAGGAAGCCCCGGGACGTCGTCGACGAGCAGTACTTC,CASRKPRDVVDEQYF
-,TRBV20-1,TRBJ1-5,many,TGCAGTGCTAGGAAGGGCAGGGAGGGTCAGCCCCAGCATTTT,CSARKGREGQPQHF
TRBD2,TRBV10-1,TRBJ2-3,few,TGCGCCAGCAGTGGCGTCGGGAGGGGGACAGATACGCAGTATTTT,CASSGVGRGTDTQYF
-,TRBV3-1,TRBJ2-1,-,TGTGCCAGCAGCCAAATAGAGGGTAATGAGCAGTTCTTC,CASSQIEGNEQFF
TRBD2,TRBV9,TRBJ2-7,few,TGTGCCAGCAGCCCCCACCCGGGGGGGGTCGAGCAGTACTTC,CASSPHPGGVEQYF
-,TRBV4-2,TRBJ1-6,many,TGTGCCAGCAGCCAAGGGGGTTCACCCCTCCACTTT,CASSQGGSPLHF
-,TRBV24-1,TRBJ2-1,-,TGTGCCACCAGTAGGCCAACCCTCAATGAGCAGTTCTTC,CATSRPTLNEQFF
-,TRBV6-6,TRBJ1-2,-,TGTGCCAGCAGTTACTCCGGGGCAAATGGCTACACCTTC,CASSYSGANGYTF
TRBD1,TRBV6-1,TRBJ1-2,many,TGTGCCACCTTACAGGGGTACTACTATGGCTACACCTTC,CATLQGYYYGYTF
TRBD1,TRBV7-6,TRBJ2-1,many,TGTGCCAGCAGCAGAAGGACAGGGGGGACATACAATGAGCAGTTCTTC,CASSRRTGGTYNEQFF
TRBD1,TRBV28,TRBJ1-1,many,TGTGCCAGCAGTTCACCGCCGGGGGGGACAGAGAACACTGAAGCTTTCTTT,CASSSPPGGTENTEAFF